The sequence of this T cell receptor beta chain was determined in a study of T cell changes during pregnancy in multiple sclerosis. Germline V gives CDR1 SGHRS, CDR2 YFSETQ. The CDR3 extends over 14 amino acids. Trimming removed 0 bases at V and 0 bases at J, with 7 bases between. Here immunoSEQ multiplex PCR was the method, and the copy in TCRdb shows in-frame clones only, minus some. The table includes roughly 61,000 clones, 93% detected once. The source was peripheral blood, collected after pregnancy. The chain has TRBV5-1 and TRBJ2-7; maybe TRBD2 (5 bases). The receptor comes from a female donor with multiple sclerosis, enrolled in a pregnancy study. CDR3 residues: CASSLERNSYEQYF. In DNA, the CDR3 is TGCGCCAGCAGCTTGGAGCGGAACTCCTACGAGCAGTACTTC. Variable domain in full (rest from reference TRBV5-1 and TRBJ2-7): KAGVTQTPRYLIKTRGQQVTLSCSPISGHRSVSWYQQTPGQGLQFLFEYFSETQRNKGNFPGRFSGRQFSNSRSEMNVSTLELGDSALYLCASSLERNSYEQYFGPGTRLTVT.